This T cell receptor (beta chain) was found in a study of blood T cell repertoires in COVID-19. About the research overall: PBMCs, B-cell-depleted T cells, or T cells were the source of the cDNA or gDNA that made up the material.

V dropped 4 bases and J dropped 2 bases, with 15 bases sitting between them. Germline CDR1 reads SEHNR; CDR2 reads FQNEAQ (reference sequence). This CDR3 comprises 15 residues. Only in-frame clones appear in the TCRdb table, and some are missing; sequencing was by immunoSEQ multiplex PCR. The table records around 130,000 clones, more than 70% of them present only once. The chain links TRBV7-9 to TRBJ2-7, with a tentative D call TRBD1 (6 bases). The material sequenced was peripheral blood. The receptor was derived from a human donor in a cohort sampled during active COVID-19. The DNA of the CDR3 is TGTGCCAGCAGCTCCTTCAGGGGAAGACCCTACGAGCAGTACTTC. It specifies CASSSFRGRPYEQYF.